Below, 6 T cell receptor beta chains from the same sample are listed, as sequenced in a study of T cell repertoires in cytomegalovirus infection. TCRdb re-called the reads with MiXCR, one entry per CDR3 protein. In the table there are approximately 500,000 distinct CDR3 sequences, 16% of which are singletons. Sequencing was carried out using CD8+ T cells from PBMCs. The receptors stem from a human donor in good health (CMV status not recorded). Some clones in this sample may be carry-over from other donors' samples.

The rearrangement joins TRBV3-1 to TRBJ2-2; D might be TRBD1 (5 bases). The V end was cut by 0 bases, the J end by 0 bases, with 11 bases between. CDR1 LGHDT and CDR2 YNNKEL come from the germline V gene (reference sequence). The CDR3 runs to 17 residues. CDR3: CASSQDPRTTNTGELFF. Written as DNA, the CDR3 is TGTGCCAGCAGCCAAGATCCCCGGACAACGAACACCGGGGAGCTGTTTTTT.

The rearrangement uses TRBV6-5 and TRBJ1-5; 9 bases fit TRBD1. The CDR3 is 15 amino acids. Trimming at V came to 5 bases and at J to 3 bases, leaving 5 bases not matched to a gene. The V gene's germline CDR1 is MNHEY and CDR2 SVGAGI. The CDR3 DNA follows: TGTGCCAGCAGTCCCGGGACAGGGAACAATCAGCCCCAGCATTTT. Its translation is CASSPGTGNNQPQHF.

This clonotype occurred many times. This chain connects TRBV7-9 to TRBJ2-7; 8 nucleotides match TRBD1. V gave up 3 bases and J gave up 2 bases; unmatched junction bases: 3. Germline values: CDR1 SEHNR, CDR2 FQNEAQ (reference sequence). The CDR3 has 14 amino acids. The CDR3 sequence is CASSFGQGPYEQYF. In nucleotides, the CDR3 is TGTGCCAGCAGCTTCGGACAGGGTCCCTACGAGCAGTACTTC.

As regards this clonotype: With a much larger clone just one base away, this may be a read error. The chain combines TRBV19 with TRBJ1-6; D perhaps matches TRBD1 (6 bases). The CDR3 consists of 14 residues. CDR1 is LNHDA and CDR2 is SQIVND in the germline V gene (reference sequence). CDR3 in amino acids: CASSMGQYESPHHF. The CDR3, as DNA: TGTGCCAGTAGTATGGGACAATACGAATCACCCCACCACTTT. Full variable domain (missing parts from reference TRBV19 and TRBJ1-6): DGGITQSPKYLFRKEGQNVTLSCEQNLNHDAMYWYRQDPGQGLRLIYYSQIVNDFQKGDIAEGYSVSREKKESFPLTVTSAQKNPTAFYLCASSMGQYESPHHFGNGTRLTVT.

This clonotype was observed a single time. Being one base from a much bigger clone, this may be a read error. The chain employs TRBV6-6 and TRBJ2-2; D gene uncertain. Germline V lookup: CDR1 MNHNY, CDR2 SVGAGI (reference sequence). The CDR3 runs to 12 residues. The CDR3 region is CAGSYGVGELFF. The CDR3 DNA reads as TGTGCCGGCAGTTACGGAGTCGGGGAGCTGTTTTTT.

The J gene is TRBJ1-1, the V gene TRBV28; 7 nucleotides match TRBD1. CDR1 is MDHEN and CDR2 is SYDVKM in the germline V gene. This CDR3 comprises 13 residues. Unmatched junction bases numbered 8, after V lost 8 bases and J lost 5 bases. The CDR3 coding sequence is TGTGCCAGCGGAACAGGGGCCGGTACTGAAGCTTTCTTT. Translated, it gives CASGTGAGTEAFF.